This T cell receptor beta chain is drawn from a study of T-cell reconstitution after alpha-beta-depleted transplantation in children. Unique molecular identifiers were used to barcode this TCRbeta library. TCRdb re-analysed the PCR reads in MiXCR, keeping a single row per CDR3 protein. The sample comprises about 170,000 distinct CDR3 sequences, around 10% of which are singletons, and approximately 13% rests with the top ten. This clonotype was seen repeatedly, ten times or more. Germline values: CDR1 SGHVS, CDR2 FNYEAQ. This CDR3 contains 16 residues. Between the trimmed V and J ends, which lost 1 base and 8 bases, there was a span of 20 bases.

The material sequenced was PBMCs, taken before TCRalphabeta/CD19-depleted stem cell transplant. The TCR was taken from a boy aged 2 to 10 with acute myeloid leukemia, due to receive a stem cell transplant. The chain carries TRBV7-6 and TRBJ1-2; D not resolved. CDR3 in amino acids: CASSLGSSRAAGGYTF. CDR3 nucleotide sequence: TGTGCCAGCAGCTTAGGTTCTTCCAGAGCGGCGGGGGGCTACACCTTC.